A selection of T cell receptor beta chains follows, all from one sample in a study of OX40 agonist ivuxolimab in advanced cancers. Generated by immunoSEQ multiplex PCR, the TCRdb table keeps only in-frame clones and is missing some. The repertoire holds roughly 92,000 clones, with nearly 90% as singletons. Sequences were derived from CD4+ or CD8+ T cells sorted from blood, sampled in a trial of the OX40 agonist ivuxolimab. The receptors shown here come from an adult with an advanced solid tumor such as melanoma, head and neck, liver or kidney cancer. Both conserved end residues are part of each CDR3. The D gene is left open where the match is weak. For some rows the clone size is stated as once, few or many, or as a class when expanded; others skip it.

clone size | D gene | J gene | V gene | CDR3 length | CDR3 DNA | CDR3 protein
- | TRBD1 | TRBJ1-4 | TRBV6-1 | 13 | TGTGCCAGCCAACAGGGGGGGGAGGGAAAACTGTTTTTT | CASQQGGEGKLFF
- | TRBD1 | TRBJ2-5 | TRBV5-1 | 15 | TGCGCCAGCAGCTTGGCCCGGACAGGGTTGGAGACCCAGTACTTC | CASSLARTGLETQYF
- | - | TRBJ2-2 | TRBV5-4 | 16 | TGTGCCAGCAGCGCCCACCCAGGGGGGAAAACCGGGGAGCTGTTTTTT | CASSAHPGGKTGELFF
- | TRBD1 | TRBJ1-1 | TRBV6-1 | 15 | TGTGCCAGCAGTACGGGGACAGGGGGCCTCACTGAAGCTTTCTTT | CASSTGTGGLTEAFF
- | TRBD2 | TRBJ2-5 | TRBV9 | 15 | TGTGCCAGCAGCACTAGGACTAGCATTTACGAGACCCAGTACTTC | CASSTRTSIYETQYF
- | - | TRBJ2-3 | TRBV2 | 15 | TGTGCCAGCAGGCCCCCAGGGTACAGCACAGATACGCAGTATTTT | CASRPPGYSTDTQYF
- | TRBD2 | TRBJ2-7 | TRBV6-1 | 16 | TGTGCCAGCAGTGCAAAGGAGACTAGCGGGAGTATGGTGCAGTACTTC | CASSAKETSGSMVQYF
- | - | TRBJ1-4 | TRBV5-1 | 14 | TGCGCCAGCAGCCAGGGACAAATTAATGAAAAACTGTTTTTT | CASSQGQINEKLFF
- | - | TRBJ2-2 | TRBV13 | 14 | TGTGCCAGCAGCCCCCAGGATGGAGCCGGGGAGCTGTTTTTT | CASSPQDGAGELFF
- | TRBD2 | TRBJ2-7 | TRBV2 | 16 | TGTGCCAGCAGGCTAAACACTAGCGGCAGGGACTACGAGCAGTACTTC | CASRLNTSGRDYEQYF
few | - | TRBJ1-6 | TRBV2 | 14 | TGTGCCAGCAGTGAGGGCAGTTCAAATTCACCCCTCCACTTT | CASSEGSSNSPLHF
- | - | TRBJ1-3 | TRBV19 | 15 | TGTGCCAGTAGTAATCCAGGTCCAGGAAGCTACACCATATATTTT | CASSNPGPGSYTIYF
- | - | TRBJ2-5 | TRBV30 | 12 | TGTGCCTGGAGGATACATGGACAAGAGCAGTACTTC | CAWRIHGQEQYF
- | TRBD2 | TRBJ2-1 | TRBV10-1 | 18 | TGCGCCAGCAGTGAGACGCCTAGCGGGAGGGCTTTGGTTAATGAGCAGTTCTTC | CASSETPSGRALVNEQFF
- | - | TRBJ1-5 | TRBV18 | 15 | TGTGCCAGCTCACCAGAAACTTGGAGCAATCAGCCCCAGCATTTT | CASSPETWSNQPQHF
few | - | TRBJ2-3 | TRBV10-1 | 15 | TGCGCCAGCAGTGGGGCTACAGGGATGGGAGATACGCAGTATTTT | CASSGATGMGDTQYF
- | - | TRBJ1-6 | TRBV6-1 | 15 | TGTGCCAGCAGTGGTCAGGGGCGTTTGGGATCACCCCTCCACTTT | CASSGQGRLGSPLHF
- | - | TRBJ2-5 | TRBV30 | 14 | TGTGCCTGGGAATGGAGGTCGGGGAGTGAGACCCAGTACTTC | CAWEWRSGSETQYF
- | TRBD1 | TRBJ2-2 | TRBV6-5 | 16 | TGTGCCAGCAGTTACTCGACAGGGGTGGGCACCGGGGAGCTGTTTTTT | CASSYSTGVGTGELFF
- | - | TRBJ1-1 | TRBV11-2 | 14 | TGTGCCAGCAGCTTAGGACAGTTGAACACTGAAGCTTTCTTT | CASSLGQLNTEAFF
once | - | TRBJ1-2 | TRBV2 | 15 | TGTGCCAGCAGTCGCCGGTCGGGAGGGAACTATGGCTACACCTTC | CASSRRSGGNYGYTF
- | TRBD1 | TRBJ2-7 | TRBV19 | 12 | TGTGCCAGTAACGACAGGGTTGGTGCGCAGTACTTC | CASNDRVGAQYF
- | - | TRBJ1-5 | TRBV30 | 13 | TGTGCCTGGGGGGGTGAATTATATCAGCCCCAGCATTTT | CAWGGELYQPQHF
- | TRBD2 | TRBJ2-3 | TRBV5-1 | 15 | TGCGCCAGCAGCCCGGGGGGACTAGTATTGGATACGCAGTATTTT | CASSPGGLVLDTQYF
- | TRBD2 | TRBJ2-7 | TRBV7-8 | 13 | TGTGCCAGCAGCGTCCCCCGGGAGGACGAGCAGTACTTC | CASSVPREDEQYF
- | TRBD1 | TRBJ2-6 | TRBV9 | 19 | TGTGCCAGCAGCGGGCGACAGGGGGCGGACTTAACTGGGGCCAACGTCCTGACTTTC | CASSGRQGADLTGANVLTF
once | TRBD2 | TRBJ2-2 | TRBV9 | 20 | TGTGCCAGCAGCGTAGAACCGGCCGGGACTAGCGGGAGGAGTGGCGGGGAGCTGTTTTTT | CASSVEPAGTSGRSGGELFF
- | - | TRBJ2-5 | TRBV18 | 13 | TGTGCCAGCTCACTGATACAGGAAGAGACCCAGTACTTC | CASSLIQEETQYF
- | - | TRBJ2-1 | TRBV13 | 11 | TGTGCCAGCAGCTTAGGTTATGAGCAGTTCTTC | CASSLGYEQFF
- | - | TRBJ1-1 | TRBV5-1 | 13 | TGCGCCAGCAGCTTGGCCGTAGGGACCGAAGCTTTCTTT | CASSLAVGTEAFF
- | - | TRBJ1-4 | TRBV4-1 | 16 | TGCGCCAGCAGCGAAGGGATGCAGGTTGATAATGAAAAACTGTTTTTT | CASSEGMQVDNEKLFF
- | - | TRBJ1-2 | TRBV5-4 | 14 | TGTGCCAGCAGCTTTATTCAGGGAGGGTATGGCTACACCTTC | CASSFIQGGYGYTF
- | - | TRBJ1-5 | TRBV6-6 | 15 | TGTGCCAGCAGTTACTTCGGGGAACGCAATCAGCCCCAGCATTTT | CASSYFGERNQPQHF
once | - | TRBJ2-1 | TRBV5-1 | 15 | TGCGCCAGCACGGTCGACTTGAGCTCCTACAATGAGCAGTTCTTC | CASTVDLSSYNEQFF
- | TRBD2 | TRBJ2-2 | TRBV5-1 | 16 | TGCGCCAGCAGCTTGGGACTAGCGGGGAACACCGGGGAGCTGTTTTTT | CASSLGLAGNTGELFF
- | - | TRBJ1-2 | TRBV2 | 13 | TGTGCCAGCAGTGATAGGGTTGAATATGGCTACACCTTC | CASSDRVEYGYTF
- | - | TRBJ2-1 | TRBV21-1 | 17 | TGTGCCAGCGGAAACACCCCGGGACTAGCGGCCTACAATGAGCAGTTCTTC | CASGNTPGLAAYNEQFF
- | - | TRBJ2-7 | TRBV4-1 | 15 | TGCGCCAGCAGCCAAGATCGTGGCGGGACCTACGAGCAGTACTTC | CASSQDRGGTYEQYF
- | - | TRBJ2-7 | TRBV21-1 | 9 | TGTGCCAGCAGCAATGGGCAGTACTTC | CASSNGQYF
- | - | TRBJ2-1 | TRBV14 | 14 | TGTGCCAGCAGCCAAGTGCCAACCGCCAATGAGCAGTTCTTC | CASSQVPTANEQFF
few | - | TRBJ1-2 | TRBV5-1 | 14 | TGCGCCAGCAGCTTGGATGGGGCAGCCTATGGCTACACCTTC | CASSLDGAAYGYTF
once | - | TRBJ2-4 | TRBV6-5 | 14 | TGTGCCAGCAGTTACGGTCTAGCCAAAAACATTCAGTACTTC | CASSYGLAKNIQYF
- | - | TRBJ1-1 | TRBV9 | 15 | TGTGCCAGCAGCGTAGCTAGTTCAGGGGTTGCTGAAGCTTTCTTT | CASSVASSGVAEAFF
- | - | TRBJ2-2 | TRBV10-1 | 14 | TGCGCCAGCAGTGACAGGGCAGGGACCGGGGAGCTGTTTTTT | CASSDRAGTGELFF
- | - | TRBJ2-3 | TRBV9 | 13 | TGTGCCAGCAGCTCTCAATTCCGAGATACGCAGTATTTT | CASSSQFRDTQYF
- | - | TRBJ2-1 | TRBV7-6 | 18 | TGTGCCAGCAGCTTAGAATCTGTGTTGTGGGTCAGCTACAATGAGCAGTTCTTC | CASSLESVLWVSYNEQFF
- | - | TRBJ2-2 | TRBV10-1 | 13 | TGCGCCAGCAGTGCTCAGAACAACGGGGAGCTGTTTTTT | CASSAQNNGELFF
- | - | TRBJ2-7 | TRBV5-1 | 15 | TGCGCCAGCAGCTTGGCCCCTACGAGCTCGGGGGAGCAGTACTTC | CASSLAPTSSGEQYF
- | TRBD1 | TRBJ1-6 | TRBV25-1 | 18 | TGTGCCAGCAGTGAATATGGAGGGGGCTTGAAACATAATTCACCCCTCCACTTT | CASSEYGGGLKHNSPLHF
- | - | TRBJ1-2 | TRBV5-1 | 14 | TGCGCCAGCAGCTTCGAAGATACTAACTATGGCTACACCTTC | CASSFEDTNYGYTF
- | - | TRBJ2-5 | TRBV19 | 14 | TGTGCCAGTAGTACGACAGGATACCAAGAGACCCAGTACTTC | CASSTTGYQETQYF
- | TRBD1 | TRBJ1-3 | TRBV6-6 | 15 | TGTGCCAGCAGTCAGACAGGGCAAAGTGGAAACACCATATATTTT | CASSQTGQSGNTIYF
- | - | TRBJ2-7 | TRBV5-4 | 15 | TGTGCCAGCAGCTTGGTTGGGACCTTAGCCTACGAGCAGTACTTC | CASSLVGTLAYEQYF
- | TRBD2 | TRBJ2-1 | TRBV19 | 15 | TGTGCCAGTAGCACCGGGACTAGCGGGAGCTATGAGCAGTTCTTC | CASSTGTSGSYEQFF
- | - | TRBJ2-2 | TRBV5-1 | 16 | TGCGCCAGCAGCTTGGTAGCAGGGTCCGGGGCCGGGGAGCTGTTTTTT | CASSLVAGSGAGELFF
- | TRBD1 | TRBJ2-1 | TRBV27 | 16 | TGTGCCAGCAGCCCCTTAGCCGGGACAGGGGTCAATGAGCAGTTCTTC | CASSPLAGTGVNEQFF
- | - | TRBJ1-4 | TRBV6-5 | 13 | TGTGCCAGCAGTTACCGCAGAAATGAAAAACTGTTTTTT | CASSYRRNEKLFF